This T cell receptor beta chain was identified in a study of T-cell memory formation after mild COVID-19. Study-level information: TCR clusters were mostly donor specific. Findings and caveats of the study: Clones that shrank (day 15 to 85) were balanced CD4/CD8, whereas later expanders leaned CD4+.

TCRdb reanalysed the 5' RACE reads using MiXCR and keeps one entry per CDR3 protein. The sample records about 140,000 distinct CDR3 sequences, roughly 14% being singletons. Comment on this clonotype: Its antigen is still unknown.

Germline CDR1 is DFQATT and CDR2 is SNEGSKA (reference sequence). This CDR3 has 21 residues. V shed 0 bases and J 5 bases; nucleotides not matched to a gene: 21. The V call is TRBV20-1, the J call TRBJ2-7; TRBD2 aligns across 14 bases. The TCR comes from an adult woman who had mild COVID-19 (a few samples of this study predate the infection). Cell type and time point are not known. Sequenced input: PBMCs or a T cell subset sorted from them (not recorded which). The CDR3 loop is CSARDPRIGTSGRTSSHEQYF. CDR3 sequence (DNA): TGCAGTGCTAGAGATCCGAGGATCGGGACTAGCGGGAGAACATCGTCCCACGAGCAGTACTTC.